The next 31 T cell receptor beta chains were all read from a single sample in a study of blood T cell repertoires in COVID-19. Some clones are missing from TCRdb's copy, which holds only in-frame ones; the method was immunoSEQ multiplex PCR. The repertoire holds approximately 150,000 clones, with roughly 85% as singletons. The sequenced material came from PBMCs or T cells enriched from blood (not recorded which). The receptors were gathered from a woman between 65 and 79 years old in a cohort exposed to, infected with or recovered from COVID-19 (not recorded which).

V usage is TRBV28 and J usage is TRBJ2-7; a weak D match, TRBD2 (5 bases). Germline loops: CDR1 MDHEN, CDR2 SYDVKM. Deletions cut 6 bases from V and 1 base from J, with 19 bases between. The CDR3 is 16 residues long. CDR3 nucleotides: TGTGCCAGCAGCCCCCTGGGAGAGGAATCTTCCTACGAGCAGTACTTC. Amino acids: CASSPLGEESSYEQYF.

V and J are TRBV28 and TRBJ2-5, with D possibly being TRBD1 (6 bases). Trimming removed 1 base at V and 5 bases at J, with 17 bases between. Germline CDR1 is MDHEN and CDR2 is SYDVKM. The CDR3 is 16 amino acids. CDR3 bases: TGTGCCAGCAGTTTATTTACTGGGGGCGTAGGGGAGACCCAGTACTTC. Protein product: CASSLFTGGVGETQYF.

The chain couples TRBV7-2 to TRBJ2-7; D ambiguous. In germline, CDR1 is SGHTA, CDR2 FQGNSA. This CDR3 has 12 residues. V dropped 1 base and J dropped 6 bases, with 7 bases sitting between them. The CDR3 bases are TGTGCCAGCAGCTTAGAACGGGTCGAGCAGTACTTC. Its protein product is CASSLERVEQYF.

V usage is TRBV29-1 and J usage is TRBJ2-1; TRBD2 aligns across 11 bases. The CDR3 runs to 15 residues. V shed 5 bases, J shed 6 bases, and the junction held 9 bases outside the gene matches. Germline CDR1 SQVTM, CDR2 ANQGSEA. Here the CDR3 DNA reads TGCAGCGTTACCAATAGCGGGAGGGGACTCAATGAGCAGTTCTTC. This codes for CSVTNSGRGLNEQFF.

The CDR3 is CASSLPAPGVRQPQHF. The CDR3 DNA sequence: TGTGCCAGCAGTTTACCCGCCCCGGGGGTAAGACAGCCCCAGCATTTT. V usage is TRBV28 and J usage is TRBJ1-5; possible D gene TRBD1, 5 bases. V was trimmed by 2 bases and J by 7 bases, leaving 18 bases between them. This CDR3 comprises 16 residues. CDR1 and CDR2 from the germline V gene are MDHEN and SYDVKM.

The CDR3 loop is CASSRQDRSTDTQYF. CDR3 nucleotide sequence: TGTGCCAGCAGCCGGCAGGACAGGTCCACAGATACGCAGTATTTT. This chain uses TRBV5-6 with TRBJ2-3; TRBD1 matches 7 bases. V was clipped by 4 bases and J by 2 bases; unmatched bases: 7. Germline V CDR1 and CDR2: SGHDT, YYEEEE. The length of the CDR3 is 15 residues. The full variable domain, its missing parts supplied by reference TRBV5-6 and TRBJ2-3, is DAGVTQSPTHLIKTRGQQVTLRCSPKSGHDTVSWYQQALGQGPQFIFQYYEEEERQRGNFPDRFSGHQFPNYSSELNVNALLLGDSALYLCASSRQDRSTDTQYFGPGTRLTVL.

This clone has only one observation. The chain links TRBV18 to TRBJ1-2; D not certain. Looked up from germline, CDR1 is KGHSH and CDR2 is LQKENI. This CDR3 region has 14 residues. The V end lost 1 base, the J end lost 4 bases, and 10 bases lay between the germline ends. The CDR3 region has the DNA TGTGCCAGCTCACCACGGAGGGATTTCTATGGCTACACCTTC. It translates to CASSPRRDFYGYTF.

This clone was observed a single time. The chain recombines TRBV10-3 with TRBJ2-5; TRBD1 matches 8 bases. V was pared by 0 bases and J by 1 base, with 10 bases of the junction left unmatched. Germline V gene sequence: CDR1 ENHRY, CDR2 SYGVKD. The CDR3 is 18 residues long. The CDR3 spells CAISESIVKGTGQETQYF. CDR3 in DNA: TGTGCCATCAGTGAGTCGATTGTCAAAGGGACAGGCCAAGAGACCCAGTACTTC.

The chain is built from TRBV7-2 and TRBJ1-2; weak D call: TRBD1 (6 bases). The CDR3 totals 12 residues. Germline V gene data show CDR1 as SGHTA and CDR2 as FQGNSA. Trimming took off 5 bases at V and 8 bases at J, with 12 bases between the two ends. CDR3 DNA: TGTGCCAGCAGCCCTCAGGGGTACGGCTACACCTTC. Its translation is CASSPQGYGYTF.

The rearrangement joins TRBV7-8 to TRBJ2-7; D is ambiguous. V shed 3 bases and J shed 2 bases, with 8 bases lying between them. The CDR3 extends over 13 amino acids. In germline, CDR1 is SGHVS, CDR2 FQNEAQ. CDR3 sequence: CASSFQRPYEQYF. The CDR3 nucleotides read TGTGCCAGCAGCTTCCAGCGTCCCTACGAGCAGTACTTC. Drawing the rest from reference TRBV7-8 and TRBJ2-7, the complete variable domain is GAGVSQSPRYKVAKRGQDVALRCDPISGHVSLFWYQQALGQGPEFLTYFQNEAQLDKSGLPSDRFFAERPEGSVSTLKIQRTQQEDSAVYLCASSFQRPYEQYFGPGTRLTVT.

The chain employs TRBV14 and TRBJ2-5; possible D gene TRBD1, 5 bases. Trimming removed 8 bases from V and 0 bases from J, with 13 bases in between. This CDR3 spans 14 amino acids. In germline, CDR1 is SGHDN, CDR2 FVKESK. The CDR3 here is CASGQGLNQETQYF. CDR3 sequence (DNA): TGTGCCAGCGGGCAGGGTCTCAACCAAGAGACCCAGTACTTC.

The chain couples TRBV7-2 to TRBJ2-3, with 8 bases that match TRBD2. Germline values: CDR1 SGHTA, CDR2 FQGNSA. The CDR3 covers 13 residues. With V trimmed by 8 bases and J by 5 bases, 6 bases remained unmatched. The CDR3 nucleotides read TGTGCCAGCGGAGCGGGAGCTGAAGATACGCAGTATTTT. The encoded protein is CASGAGAEDTQYF.

The genes are TRBV11-2 and TRBJ2-5; no clear D gene. Per germline, CDR1 SGHAT and CDR2 FQNNGV. Trimming pared 5 bases from V and 5 bases from J, leaving 12 bases between. The CDR3 length is 13 residues. The CDR3 coding sequence is TGTGCCAGCAGCCGGTCCCCACGGGAGACCCAGTACTTC. This translates into CASSRSPRETQYF.

V gene TRBV28 combines with J gene TRBJ2-1, with D possibly TRBD1 on 6 matching bases. The V gene lost 1 base and the J gene lost 4 bases, with 14 bases spanning the gap. The germline V gene encodes CDR1 MDHEN and CDR2 SYDVKM. This CDR3 has 16 amino acids. For the CDR3, the DNA is TGTGCCAGCAGTTTATTTTTGGCAGGGACATACAATGAGCAGTTCTTC. Its translation: CASSLFLAGTYNEQFF.

Concerning this clone: Other DNA variants within this sample encode the same CDR3. The rearrangement links TRBV5-1 to TRBJ2-7; 10 nucleotides match TRBD2. CDR1 SGHRS and CDR2 YFSETQ come from the germline V gene. The CDR3 is 15 residues long. Unmatched junction bases numbered 0, after V lost 0 bases and J lost 0 bases. DNA of the CDR3: TGCGCCAGCAGCTTGGGGACTAGCGGCTCCTACGAGCAGTACTTC. This sequence encodes CASSLGTSGSYEQYF.

This sequence joins TRBV5-1 and TRBJ1-5, with D perhaps TRBD1 (5 bases). V lost 0 bases to trimming and J lost 2 bases, with 12 bases between them. Germline-derived CDR1 and CDR2 are SGHRS and YFSETQ. This CDR3 comprises 16 residues. CDR3: CASSLGQGGGNQPQHF. The CDR3 nucleotides are TGCGCCAGCAGCTTGGGGCAGGGCGGGGGCAATCAGCCCCAGCATTTT.

The chain uses TRBV18 and TRBJ2-6; D is possibly TRBD1 (6 bases). V was clipped by 8 bases and J by 0 bases, with 17 bases between them. Germline V lookup: CDR1 KGHSH, CDR2 LQKENI. This CDR3 spans 17 amino acids. CDR3 region: CASTGQSFSSGANVLTF. DNA of the CDR3: TGTGCCAGCACCGGACAGTCTTTTAGCTCTGGGGCCAACGTCCTGACTTTC.

V and J are TRBV7-9 and TRBJ2-3; TRBD2 agrees at 8 bases. The CDR3 contains 19 residues. The ends lost 1 base at V and 0 bases at J; junction bases unmatched: 12. The germline V gene has CDR1 SEHNR and CDR2 FQNEAQ (reference sequence). The CDR3 here is CASSLGLAFNLESTDTQYF. CDR3 in DNA: TGTGCCAGCAGCTTAGGACTAGCGTTCAATCTGGAGAGCACAGATACGCAGTATTTT.

This clone was observed a single time. The chain joins TRBV29-1 to TRBJ2-7, with 11 bases matching TRBD2. The CDR3 consists of 15 residues. V lost 7 bases to trimming and J lost 4 bases; unmatched junction nucleotides: 12. CDR1 and CDR2 from the germline V gene are SQVTM and ANQGSEA. The CDR3 coding sequence is TGCAGCGCCGGAGCAATCTCTAGCGGGAGGTACGAGCAGTACTTC. Protein: CSAGAISSGRYEQYF.

This clone came up a few times. The chain has TRBV5-1 and TRBJ1-1; TRBD1 aligns across 8 bases. CDR1 SGHRS and CDR2 YFSETQ come from the germline V gene. The length of the CDR3 is 15 residues. The V and J ends lost 0 bases and 0 bases, in that order; junction bases with no gene match: 1. CDR3 sequence (DNA): TGCGCCAGCAGCTTGGTGGACAGGGTGAACACTGAAGCTTTCTTT. Translating gives CASSLVDRVNTEAFF.

The V call is TRBV28, the J call TRBJ2-7, with 11 bases aligning to TRBD2. CDR3 length equals 16 residues. The V gene end was trimmed by 5 bases and the J gene end by 3 bases; junction bases not matched to a gene: 9. Germline CDR1 MDHEN, CDR2 SYDVKM. DNA for the CDR3: TGTGCCAGCAGTATAATAACTAGCGGGAGCGGCTACGAGCAGTACTTC. Translated: CASSIITSGSGYEQYF. The full variable domain, completed using reference TRBV28 and TRBJ2-7, is DVKVTQSSRYLVKRTGEKVFLECVQDMDHENMFWYRQDPGLGLRLIYFSYDVKMKEKGDIPEGYSVSREKKERFSLILESASTNQTSMYLCASSIITSGSGYEQYFGPGTRLTVT.

This chain links TRBV9 with TRBJ2-2; D is unclear. V lost 4 bases and J 2 bases, leaving 9 bases between the germline ends. The germline V gene encodes CDR1 SGDLS and CDR2 YYNGEE. There are 14 residues in the CDR3. The CDR3 coding sequence is TGTGCCAGCAGCAAACAGACCAACACCGGGGAGCTGTTTTTT. It is translated as CASSKQTNTGELFF. Combining the CDR3 with reference TRBV9 and TRBJ2-2 gives the whole variable domain DSGVTQTPKHLITATGQRVTLRCSPRSGDLSVYWYQQSLDQGLQFLIQYYNGEERAKGNILERFSAQQFPDLHSELNLSSLELGDSALYFCASSKQTNTGELFFGEGSRLTVL.

This clone appeared once. CDR3: CASSLGQGTYEQYF. The CDR3 bases are TGTGCCAGCAGCTTAGGGCAGGGGACCTACGAGCAGTACTTC. This chain uses TRBV7-9 with TRBJ2-7; tentative D call: TRBD1 (6 bases). V was shortened by 1 base and J by 2 bases, with 9 bases between the two germline ends. CDR3 length: 14 amino acids. Germline CDR1 is SEHNR and CDR2 is FQNEAQ (reference sequence). The full variable domain, completed using reference TRBV7-9 and TRBJ2-7, is DTGVSQNPRHKITKRGQNVTFRCDPISEHNRLYWYRQTLGQGPEFLTYFQNEAQLEKSRLLSDRFSAERPKGSFSTLEIQRTEQGDSAMYLCASSLGQGTYEQYFGPGTRLTVT.

The V gene is TRBV5-4, the J gene TRBJ2-7; TRBD2 agrees at 7 bases. The germline CDR1 and CDR2 sequences are SGHNT and YYREEE (reference sequence). The CDR3 sequence is 16 residues long. J gave up 7 bases and V 0 bases, and 13 bases lay outside the gene matches. CDR3 in DNA: TGTGCCAGCAGCTTGGGCGGGAGCGTTCCTCTGTATGAGCAGTACTTC. Encoded protein: CASSLGGSVPLYEQYF.

This CDR3 is CASSLATGENYGYTF. DNA for the CDR3: TGTGCCAGCAGCTTAGCGACAGGGGAAAACTATGGCTACACCTTC. The chain is built from TRBV7-2 and TRBJ1-2; TRBD1 agrees at 8 bases. V was clipped by 0 bases and J by 2 bases; unmatched bases: 2. Germline V gene lookup returns CDR1 SGHTA and CDR2 FQGNSA. The CDR3 contains 15 residues.

This sequence joins TRBV29-1 and TRBJ2-5; D might be TRBD2 (6 bases). The CDR3 consists of 14 residues. CDR1 and CDR2 from the germline V gene are SQVTM and ANQGSEA. V lost 4 bases and J 1 base, leaving 13 bases between the germline ends. In DNA, the CDR3 is TGCAGCGTTGCTATGCAGGGAGGCCAAGAGACCCAGTACTTC. Its translation: CSVAMQGGQETQYF.

The chain links TRBV5-4 to TRBJ1-4; 7 bases are shared with TRBD1. Germline CDR1 SGHNT, CDR2 YYREEE (reference sequence). The CDR3 totals 15 residues. V gave up 0 bases and J gave up 7 bases; unmatched junction bases: 6. This chain's CDR3 is CASSLDRGMGEKLFF. CDR3 DNA sequence: TGTGCCAGCAGCTTGGACAGGGGTATGGGTGAAAAACTGTTTTTT.

This sequence joins TRBV7-2 and TRBJ1-6; D gene ambiguous. This CDR3 has 14 amino acids. Trimming shortened V by 3 bases and J by 7 bases, and 10 bases separated the two germline ends. Germline values: CDR1 SGHTA, CDR2 FQGNSA. CDR3 sequence: CASSFWRSNSPLHF. DNA of the CDR3: TGTGCCAGCAGCTTTTGGCGGTCGAATTCACCCCTCCACTTT.

This sequence joins TRBV28 and TRBJ1-4, with 9 positions matching TRBD1. Germline lookup yields CDR1 MDHEN and CDR2 SYDVKM. Trimming took 4 bases from V and 7 from J; bases not matched to a gene: 13. This CDR3 comprises 17 residues. CDR3 coding DNA: TGTGCCAGCAGTTCAAGTCCCGGGACAGGGAGGCCTGAAAAACTGTTTTTT. Protein: CASSSSPGTGRPEKLFF.

The DNA for the CDR3 is TGCGCCAGCAGCGATACTAGCCTAGTTTCCTACGAGCAGTACTTC. Translation gives CASSDTSLVSYEQYF. This chain connects TRBV5-1 to TRBJ2-7; weak D call: TRBD2 (6 bases). CDR3 length: 15 residues. The V gene's germline CDR1 is SGHRS and CDR2 YFSETQ. Trimming stripped 4 bases from V and 1 base from J, with 15 bases between.

The chain uses TRBV5-4 and TRBJ1-2; 9 bases match TRBD1. This CDR3 is built from 14 residues. Germline-derived CDR1 and CDR2 are SGHNT and YYREEE (reference sequence). V lost 4 bases and J lost 6; bases outside the gene matches: 7. The CDR3 loop reads CASSITGTGHGYTF. CDR3 nucleotides: TGTGCCAGCAGCATAACCGGGACAGGGCATGGCTACACCTTC.